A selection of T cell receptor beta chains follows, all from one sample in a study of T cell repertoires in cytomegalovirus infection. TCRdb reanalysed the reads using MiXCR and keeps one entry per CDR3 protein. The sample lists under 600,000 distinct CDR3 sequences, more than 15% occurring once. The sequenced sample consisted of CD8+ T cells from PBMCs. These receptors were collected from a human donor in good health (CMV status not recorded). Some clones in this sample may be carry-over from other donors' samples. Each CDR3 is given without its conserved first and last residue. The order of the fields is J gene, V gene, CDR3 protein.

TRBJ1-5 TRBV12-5 ASGLWDSYSNQPQH
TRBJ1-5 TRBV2 ASSESLLNQPQH
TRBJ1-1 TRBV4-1 ASSPYTNTEAF
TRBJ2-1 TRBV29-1 SVEDGTSANEQF
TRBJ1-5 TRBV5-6 ASSSGPSLWPQH
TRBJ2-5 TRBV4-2 ASSQGLAGGLSQETQY
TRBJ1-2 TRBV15 ATTQRAGSGYT
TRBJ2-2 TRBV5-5 ASSLEGTSFFVGAGELF
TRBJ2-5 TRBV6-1 ASSEAPAGEAQETQY
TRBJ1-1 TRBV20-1 SAPGQGVMNTEAF
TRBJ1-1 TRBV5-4 ASSYQGGGEAF
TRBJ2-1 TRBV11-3 ASSLGAGGGSYNEQF
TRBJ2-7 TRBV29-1 SVRLVYEQY
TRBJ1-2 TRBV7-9 ASSLGTGGAYGYT
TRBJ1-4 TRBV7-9 ASSRGTGTNEKLF
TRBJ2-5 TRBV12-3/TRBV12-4 ASSPAAPSGTQY
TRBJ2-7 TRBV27 ASRSQGQGTHEQY